This entry features one TCR beta chain sequence. The antigen is not known. The data originate from a study of shared clonotypes between healthy human individuals. Investigators spread the genomic DNA of each subset evenly over several immunoSEQ plates. Sequencing used immunoSEQ multiplex PCR; TCRdb keeps in-frame clones, though not all of them. The table lists under 2.5 million clones, about nine tenths of them singletons. Trimming stripped 4 bases from V and 1 base from J, with 10 bases between. CDR3 length: 14 amino acids. Germline loops: CDR1 LNHDA, CDR2 SQIVND (reference sequence). Study-level points and caveats: A limitation of the genetic and exposure-history diversity represented arose from few donors. Blood was the sole source, and tissue repertoires probably differ. A handful of donors shared around 5% of their naive CD4 clonotypes.

The rearrangement links TRBV19 to TRBJ1-1; possible D gene TRBD1, 5 bases. The sequenced sample consisted of naive CD4+ T cells from PBMCs. Subset defined: CD45RA+ positively selected. This receptor was identified in a man in his late teens or twenties in good health. Some clones in this sample may be carry-over from other donors' samples. The CDR3 bases are TGTGCCAGTAGTACAGGACACCCGAACACTGAAGCTTTCTTT. Protein product: CASSTGHPNTEAFF. The variable domain in full, with the rest retrieved from reference TRBV19 and TRBJ1-1, is DGGITQSPKYLFRKEGQNVTLSCEQNLNHDAMYWYRQDPGQGLRLIYYSQIVNDFQKGDIAEGYSVSREKKESFPLTVTSAQKNPTAFYLCASSTGHPNTEAFFGQGTRLTVV.